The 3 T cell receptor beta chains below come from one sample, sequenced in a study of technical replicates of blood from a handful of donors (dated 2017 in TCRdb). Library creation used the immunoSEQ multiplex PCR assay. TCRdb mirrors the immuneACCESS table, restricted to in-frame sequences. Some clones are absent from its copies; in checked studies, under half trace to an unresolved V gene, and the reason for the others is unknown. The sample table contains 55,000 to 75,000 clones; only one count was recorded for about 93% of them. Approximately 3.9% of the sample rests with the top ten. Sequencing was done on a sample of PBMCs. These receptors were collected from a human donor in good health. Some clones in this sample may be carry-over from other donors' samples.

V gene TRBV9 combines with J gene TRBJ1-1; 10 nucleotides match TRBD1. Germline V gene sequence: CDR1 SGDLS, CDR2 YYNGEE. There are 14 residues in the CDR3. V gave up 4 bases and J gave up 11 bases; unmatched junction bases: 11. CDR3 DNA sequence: TGTGCCAGCAGCTCCACTAGACAGGGGGCGCGGGCTTTCTTT. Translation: CASSSTRQGARAFF.

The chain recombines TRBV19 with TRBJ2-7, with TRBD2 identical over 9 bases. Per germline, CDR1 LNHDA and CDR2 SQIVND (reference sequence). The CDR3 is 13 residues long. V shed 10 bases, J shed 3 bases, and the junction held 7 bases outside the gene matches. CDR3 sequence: CATRTSVGYEQYF. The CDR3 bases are TGTGCCACCAGGACTAGCGTAGGCTACGAGCAGTACTTC. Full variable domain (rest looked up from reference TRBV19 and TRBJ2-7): DGGITQSPKYLFRKEGQNVTLSCEQNLNHDAMYWYRQDPGQGLRLIYYSQIVNDFQKGDIAEGYSVSREKKESFPLTVTSAQKNPTAFYLCATRTSVGYEQYFGPGTRLTVT.

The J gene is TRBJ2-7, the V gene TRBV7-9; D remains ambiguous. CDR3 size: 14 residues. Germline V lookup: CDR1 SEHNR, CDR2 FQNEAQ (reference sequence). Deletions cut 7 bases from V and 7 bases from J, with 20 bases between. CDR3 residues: CASTAPAVVLEQYF. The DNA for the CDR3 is TGTGCCAGCACCGCTCCCGCGGTTGTGCTTGAGCAGTACTTC.